This T cell receptor beta chain was sequenced for a study of spatial heterogeneity in lung cancer. Study context: Detected beta-chain sequences consistently exceeded alpha-chain sequences.

Study-wide results and caveats: Among tumor T cells, estimated coverage was around 7.4% for alpha chains and around 14% for beta chains. Counts of expanded alpha and beta TCRs within tumors tracked the tumor nonsynonymous mutation count.

In this sample, this clonotype turned up many times. Its antigen is as yet unknown. On each TCR cDNA molecule, a unique molecular identifier was present. A single record per CDR3 protein comes from TCRdb applying MiXCR to the 5' RACE reads. The sample holds about 23,000 distinct CDR3 sequences; under 8% are singletons and the top ten take 10%. Documented time point: sample taken at primary tumor resection. Whole RNA, isolated from tumor, nontumor lung or frozen PBMC, was sequenced without prior sorting. The germline gives CDR1 DFQATT, CDR2 SNEGSKA (reference sequence). The CDR3 sequence is 13 residues long. V was clipped by 7 bases and J by 5 bases, with 17 bases between them.

The clonotype was recovered from a male donor with early-stage non-small cell lung cancer. This specimen was lung tumor tissue, taken at surgery. V and J are TRBV20-1 and TRBJ2-5, with D tentatively TRBD2 (5 bases). This CDR3 reads CSVHPLREETQYF. CDR3 nucleotide sequence: TGCAGTGTCCACCCCCTGAGGGAGGAGACCCAGTACTTC.